These T cell receptor beta chains were read from a single sample in a study of OX40 agonist ivuxolimab in advanced cancers. The protocol was immunoSEQ multiplex PCR, while the TCRdb copy is restricted to in-frame clones and leaves out a portion. The sample consists of roughly 80,000 clones, over 80% of them appearing once. The material sequenced was CD4+ or CD8+ T cells sorted from blood, taken in a trial of the OX40 agonist ivuxolimab. The receptor source for this set is an adult with an advanced solid tumor such as melanoma, head and neck, liver or kidney cancer. The CDR3 runs from the conserved cysteine through the conserved F or W. The D gene is left open where the match is weak. The size field is filled for only some rows; it gives once, few, many or a size class.

d_gene	v_gene	len	abundance	j_gene	CDR3aa	CDR3nt
-	TRBV7-9	14	-	TRBJ2-2	CATQGPGDTGELFF	TGTGCCACCCAGGGGCCAGGGGATACCGGGGAGCTGTTTTTT
-	TRBV6-1	19	-	TRBJ2-5	CASSDRGWREAFNQETQYF	TGTGCCAGCAGTGACAGGGGGTGGCGGGAGGCTTTCAATCAAGAGACCCAGTACTTC
-	TRBV6-6	14	-	TRBJ2-7	CASSYSGTGVKQYF	TGTGCCAGCAGTTACTCAGGCACAGGAGTGAAGCAGTACTTC
-	TRBV5-1	13	-	TRBJ2-7	CASSRISSYEQYF	TGCGCCAGCAGCCGTATTAGCTCCTACGAGCAGTACTTC
-	TRBV5-4	15	-	TRBJ2-3	CASSSRGLLADTQYF	TGTGCCAGCAGCTCTCGGGGGCTCCTCGCAGATACGCAGTATTTT
-	TRBV30	13	-	TRBJ2-1	CAWSQGGGGEQFF	TGTGCCTGGAGTCAGGGAGGGGGCGGTGAGCAGTTCTTC
-	TRBV5-6	15	-	TRBJ1-4	CASSSRHTTNEKLFF	TGTGCCAGCAGCTCACGACATACAACTAATGAAAAACTGTTTTTT
TRBD2	TRBV5-1	16	-	TRBJ2-1	CASSLAGLSSYNEQFF	TGCGCCAGCAGCTTAGCGGGGCTTAGCTCCTACAATGAGCAGTTCTTC
-	TRBV4-1	15	few	TRBJ1-2	CASSQEPRGLGGYTF	TGCGCCAGCAGCCAAGAACCCAGGGGATTAGGTGGCTACACCTTC
-	TRBV5-1	15	-	TRBJ2-7	CASSLGVGGTYEQYF	TGCGCCAGCAGCTTGGGGGTAGGGGGGACCTACGAGCAGTACTTC
-	TRBV15	13	once	TRBJ2-5	CATSRGGWETQYF	TGTGCCACCAGCAGAGGGGGATGGGAGACCCAGTACTTC
-	TRBV19	14	-	TRBJ2-7	CASSIASGVYEQYF	TGTGCCAGTAGTATAGCTTCGGGAGTATACGAGCAGTACTTC
TRBD1	TRBV4-1	15	-	TRBJ1-1	CASSSIRGWNTEAFF	TGCGCCAGCAGCTCAATCAGGGGGTGGAACACTGAAGCTTTCTTT
-	TRBV6-5	13	-	TRBJ1-1	CASSYRGNTEAFF	TGTGCCAGCAGTTACAGGGGGAACACTGAAGCTTTCTTT
-	TRBV5-4	15	-	TRBJ2-1	CASSTGRSTYNEQFF	TGTGCCAGCAGTACGGGACGGTCAACCTACAATGAGCAGTTCTTC
-	TRBV7-5	14	-	TRBJ1-1	CVRSLGRRNTEAFF	TGTGTCAGAAGCTTAGGACGGAGGAACACTGAAGCTTTCTTT
-	TRBV30	12	-	TRBJ1-1	CAWRDSNTEAFF	TGTGCCTGGAGGGACAGCAACACTGAAGCTTTCTTT
TRBD2	TRBV5-1	15	-	TRBJ2-1	CASSLVSAGDHEQFF	TGCGCCAGCAGCTTGGTCTCCGCGGGGGATCATGAGCAGTTCTTC
TRBD1	TRBV6-1	14	once	TRBJ2-2	CASRQGAPGGELFF	TGTGCCAGCAGGCAGGGGGCCCCCGGCGGGGAGCTGTTTTTT
TRBD1	TRBV28	15	-	TRBJ1-4	CASRELTGGSEKLFF	TGTGCCAGCAGGGAGCTGACAGGGGGTAGTGAAAAACTGTTTTTT
TRBD1	TRBV19	13	once	TRBJ1-5	CASSRTGGQPQHF	TGTGCCAGTAGCCGGACAGGGGGCCAGCCCCAGCATTTT
-	TRBV7-9	17	-	TRBJ2-4	CASSPSETLGAKNIQYF	TGTGCCAGCAGCCCCTCGGAGACATTAGGTGCCAAAAACATTCAGTACTTC
TRBD2	TRBV7-9	17	-	TRBJ2-6	CASSPRGGRYGANVLTF	TGTGCCAGCAGCCCCCGGGGCGGGAGGTACGGGGCCAACGTCCTGACTTTC
-	TRBV19	16	-	TRBJ1-1	CASSKRTLLRNTEAFF	TGTGCCAGTAGTAAGAGAACTCTACTTAGGAACACTGAAGCTTTCTTT
-	TRBV28	12	-	TRBJ1-3	CASSFGSNTIYF	TGTGCCAGCAGTTTCGGTTCAAACACCATATATTTT
-	TRBV6-1	11	-	TRBJ1-1	CASKRNTEAFF	TGTGCCAGCAAGAGGAACACTGAAGCTTTCTTT
TRBD2	TRBV5-1	19	-	TRBJ2-3	CASSRELAGGYTSTDTQYF	TGCGCCAGCAGCCGCGAACTAGCGGGGGGCTATACTAGCACAGATACGCAGTATTTT
TRBD1	TRBV19	15	few	TRBJ2-7	CASSIGRGISYEQYF	TGTGCCAGTAGTATTGGCAGGGGGATCTCCTACGAGCAGTACTTC
-	TRBV6-6	14	-	TRBJ1-3	CAAGGNRAGNTIYF	TGTGCCGCGGGGGGCAACAGGGCTGGAAACACCATATATTTT
-	TRBV19	16	once	TRBJ2-1	CASSIDGTGTYNEQFF	TGTGCCAGTAGTATAGATGGGACGGGAACCTACAATGAGCAGTTCTTC
-	TRBV4-1	16	-	TRBJ1-1	CASSQDSGTENTEAFF	TGCGCCAGCAGCCAAGATTCCGGGACGGAGAACACTGAAGCTTTCTTT
TRBD1	TRBV28	13	-	TRBJ1-2	CASRGQGSGGYTF	TGTGCCAGCAGAGGACAGGGGTCGGGGGGCTACACCTTC
-	TRBV27	16	-	TRBJ1-1	CASSLGVRGVGTEAFF	TGTGCCAGCAGTTTGGGCGTCCGCGGGGTGGGCACTGAAGCTTTCTTT
-	TRBV30	11	-	TRBJ2-1	CAWKVWDEQFF	TGTGCCTGGAAGGTTTGGGATGAGCAGTTCTTC
-	TRBV7-9	14	-	TRBJ2-3	CASSLEGVRDTQYF	TGTGCCAGCAGCTTAGAAGGGGTTAGAGATACGCAGTATTTT
TRBD1	TRBV9	16	-	TRBJ1-3	CASSARTGVTGNTIYF	TGTGCCAGCAGCGCCCGGACAGGGGTAACTGGAAACACCATATATTTT
-	TRBV7-3	13	-	TRBJ2-3	CASSDSGADTQYF	TGTGCCAGCAGTGACTCGGGGGCGGATACGCAGTATTTT
-	TRBV19	14	few	TRBJ2-2	CASMAQVTTGELFF	TGTGCCAGTATGGCCCAGGTCACCACCGGGGAGCTGTTTTTT
-	TRBV13	15	-	TRBJ1-1	CASSFTGAVNTEAFF	TGTGCCAGCAGCTTTACCGGGGCAGTCAACACTGAAGCTTTCTTT
-	TRBV5-5	13	-	TRBJ1-1	CASFTWADTEAFF	TGTGCCAGCTTCACTTGGGCCGACACTGAAGCTTTCTTT
TRBD1	TRBV7-9	14	-	TRBJ1-1	CASSTGAAVTEAFF	TGTGCCAGCAGTACAGGGGCCGCTGTCACTGAAGCTTTCTTT
TRBD2	TRBV6-4	16	-	TRBJ2-1	CASSDSFTSGDNEQFF	TGTGCCAGCAGTGACTCTTTCACTAGCGGCGACAATGAGCAGTTCTTC